A single TCR beta chain is shown here with its context. No antigen is known for it. The data were obtained in a study of cytomegalovirus exposure and HLA in healthy donors. General study results and limits: Presence/absence analyses assumed roughly uniform sequencing depth across donors. The HLA-A and HLA-B alleles of most subjects were reportedly predicted accurately from TCR beta sequences. In an earlier analysis, in roughly 600 donors, most V segments appeared productive either ~87% or ~30% of the time.

V lost 6 bases to trimming and J lost 3 bases, with 11 bases between them. The CDR3 covers 13 residues. Germline-derived CDR1 and CDR2 are LGHNT and FRNRAP. Vbeta (60) and Jbeta (13) primers were used in the PCR. Clones were read by immunoSEQ multiplex PCR, and TCRdb kept only the in-frame ones, dropping some. The sample has fewer than 250,000 clones; more than 65% are singletons. The receptor was derived from a woman under 40 in good health and CMV-seropositive. Sequenced input: PBMCs. The rearrangement joins TRBV12-5 to TRBJ2-5; tentatively, D is TRBD2 (5 bases). Written as DNA, the CDR3 is TGTGCTAGTGGCCCCGCGGGCGAAGAGACCCAGTACTTC. Translation: CASGPAGEETQYF.